This T cell receptor beta chain was observed in a study of blood T cell repertoires in COVID-19. Germline lookup yields CDR1 MGHRA and CDR2 YSYEKL. V lost 0 bases, J lost 8 bases, and 7 bases stayed unmatched. The CDR3 runs to 16 residues. Authors' analysis steps: Estimated nucleated cell counts came from reference gene primer amplification. Sequencing was performed with immunoSEQ multiplex PCR; in TCRdb, only in-frame clones are kept and a portion is missing. D and trimming were read from the DNA, whereas the V and J calls and clone size are those reported in that table. The data contain about 190,000 clones, around four fifths of them singletons.

This receptor was taken from a woman in her 30s with acute or convalescent COVID-19. The rearrangement joins TRBV4-1 to TRBJ2-1; 10 bases are shared with TRBD2. Sequencing input: peripheral blood. The CDR3 loop reads CASSQDKSSGSDEQFF. The CDR3 DNA follows: TGCGCCAGCAGCCAAGATAAGTCTAGCGGGAGTGATGAGCAGTTCTTC.